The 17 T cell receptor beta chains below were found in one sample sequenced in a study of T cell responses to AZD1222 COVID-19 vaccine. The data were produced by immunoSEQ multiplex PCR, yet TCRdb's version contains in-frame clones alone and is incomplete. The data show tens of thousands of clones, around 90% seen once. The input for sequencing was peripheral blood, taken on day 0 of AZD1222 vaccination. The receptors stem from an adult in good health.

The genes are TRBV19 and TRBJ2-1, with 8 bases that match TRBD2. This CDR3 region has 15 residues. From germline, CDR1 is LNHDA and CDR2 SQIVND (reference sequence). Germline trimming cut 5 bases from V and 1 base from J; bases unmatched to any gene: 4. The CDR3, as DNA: TGTGCCAGTAGTCCCATAGCGGGATCCTACAATGAGCAGTTCTTC. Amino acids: CASSPIAGSYNEQFF.

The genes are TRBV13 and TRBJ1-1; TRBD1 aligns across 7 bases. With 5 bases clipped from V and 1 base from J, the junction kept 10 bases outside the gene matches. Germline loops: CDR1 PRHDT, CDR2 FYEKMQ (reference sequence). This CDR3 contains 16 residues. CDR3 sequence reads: CASSLHTTGENTEAFF. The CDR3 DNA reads TGTGCCAGCAGCCTACACACTACAGGGGAGAACACTGAAGCTTTCTTT.

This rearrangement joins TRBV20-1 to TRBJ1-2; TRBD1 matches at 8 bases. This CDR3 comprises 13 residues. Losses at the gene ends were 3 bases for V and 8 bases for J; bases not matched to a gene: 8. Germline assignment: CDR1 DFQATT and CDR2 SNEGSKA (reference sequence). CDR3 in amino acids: CSASPSRGLGYTF. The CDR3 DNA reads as TGCAGTGCTAGTCCCTCCAGGGGGCTCGGCTACACCTTC.

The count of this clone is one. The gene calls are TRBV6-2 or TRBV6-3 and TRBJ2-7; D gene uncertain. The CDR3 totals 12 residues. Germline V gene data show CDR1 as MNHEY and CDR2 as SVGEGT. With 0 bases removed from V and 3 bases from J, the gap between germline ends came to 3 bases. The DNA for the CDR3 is TGTGCCAGCAGTTACTCTGACTACGAGCAGTACTTC. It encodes CASSYSDYEQYF.

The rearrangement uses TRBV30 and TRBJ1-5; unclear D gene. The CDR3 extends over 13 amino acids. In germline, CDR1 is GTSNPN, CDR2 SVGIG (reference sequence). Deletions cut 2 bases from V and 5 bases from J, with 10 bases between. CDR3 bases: TGTGCCTGGAGTTTGGGTGGGGATCAGCCCCAGCATTTT. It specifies CAWSLGGDQPQHF. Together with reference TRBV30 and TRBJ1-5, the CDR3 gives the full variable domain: SQTIHQWPATLVQPVGSPLSLECTVEGTSNPNLYWYRQAAGRGLQLLFYSVGIGQISSEVPQNLSASRPQDRQFILSSKKLLLSDSGFYLCAWSLGGDQPQHFGDGTRLSIL.

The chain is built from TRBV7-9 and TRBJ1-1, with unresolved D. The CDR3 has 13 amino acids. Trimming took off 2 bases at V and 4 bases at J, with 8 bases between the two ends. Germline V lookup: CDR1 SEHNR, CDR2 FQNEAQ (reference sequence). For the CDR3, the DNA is TGTGCCAGCAGCTTATTCCAGTCCACTGAAGCTTTCTTT. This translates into CASSLFQSTEAFF.

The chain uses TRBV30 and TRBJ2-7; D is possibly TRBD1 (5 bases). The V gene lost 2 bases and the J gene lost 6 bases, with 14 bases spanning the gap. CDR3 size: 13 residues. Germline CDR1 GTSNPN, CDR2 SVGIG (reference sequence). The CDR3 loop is CAWSRGTLGEQYF. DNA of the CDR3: TGTGCCTGGAGTAGGGGTACCCTGGGCGAGCAGTACTTC. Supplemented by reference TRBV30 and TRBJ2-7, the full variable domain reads SQTIHQWPATLVQPVGSPLSLECTVEGTSNPNLYWYRQAAGRGLQLLFYSVGIGQISSEVPQNLSASRPQDRQFILSSKKLLLSDSGFYLCAWSRGTLGEQYFGPGTRLTVT.

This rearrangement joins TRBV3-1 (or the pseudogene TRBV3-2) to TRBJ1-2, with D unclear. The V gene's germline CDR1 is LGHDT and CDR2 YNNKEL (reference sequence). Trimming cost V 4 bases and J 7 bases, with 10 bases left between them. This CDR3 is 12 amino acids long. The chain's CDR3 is CASSLRRAGYTF. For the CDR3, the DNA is TGTGCCAGCAGCCTAAGGAGGGCTGGCTACACCTTC.

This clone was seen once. CDR3 amino acids: CASRLFGFNTIYF. The CDR3 nucleotides are TGTGCCAGCAGACTATTTGGTTTTAACACCATATATTTT. The chain carries TRBV3-1 (or the pseudogene TRBV3-2) and TRBJ1-3; D gene unclear. Germline assignment: CDR1 LGHDT and CDR2 YNNKEL (reference sequence). The CDR3 covers 13 residues. Trimming left V 6 bases short and J 7 bases short, with 13 bases between.

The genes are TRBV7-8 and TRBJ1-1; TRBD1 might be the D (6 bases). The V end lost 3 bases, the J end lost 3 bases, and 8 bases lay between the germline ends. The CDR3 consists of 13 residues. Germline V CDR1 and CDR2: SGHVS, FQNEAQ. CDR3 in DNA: TGTGCCAGCAGCTTCTACAGGGACACTGAAGCTTTCTTT. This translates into CASSFYRDTEAFF.

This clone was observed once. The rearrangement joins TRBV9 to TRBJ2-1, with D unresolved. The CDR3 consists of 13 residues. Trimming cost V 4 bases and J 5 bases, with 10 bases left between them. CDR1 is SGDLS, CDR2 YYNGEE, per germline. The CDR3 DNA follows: TGTGCCAGCAGCCGAGATCCCAACAATGAGCAGTTCTTC. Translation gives CASSRDPNNEQFF. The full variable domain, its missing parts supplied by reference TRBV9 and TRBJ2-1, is DSGVTQTPKHLITATGQRVTLRCSPRSGDLSVYWYQQSLDQGLQFLIQYYNGEERAKGNILERFSAQQFPDLHSELNLSSLELGDSALYFCASSRDPNNEQFFGPGTRLTVL.

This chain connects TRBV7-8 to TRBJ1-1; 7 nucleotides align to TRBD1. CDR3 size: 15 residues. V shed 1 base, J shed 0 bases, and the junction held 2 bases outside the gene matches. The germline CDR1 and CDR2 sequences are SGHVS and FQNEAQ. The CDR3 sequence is CASSLGGGLNTEAFF. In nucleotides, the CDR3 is TGTGCCAGCAGCTTAGGAGGGGGCTTGAACACTGAAGCTTTCTTT.

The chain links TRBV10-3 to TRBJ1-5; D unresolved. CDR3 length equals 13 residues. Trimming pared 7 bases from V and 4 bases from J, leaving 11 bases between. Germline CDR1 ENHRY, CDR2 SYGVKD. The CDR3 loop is CAITMDWNQPQHF. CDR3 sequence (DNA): TGTGCCATCACTATGGACTGGAATCAGCCCCAGCATTTT.

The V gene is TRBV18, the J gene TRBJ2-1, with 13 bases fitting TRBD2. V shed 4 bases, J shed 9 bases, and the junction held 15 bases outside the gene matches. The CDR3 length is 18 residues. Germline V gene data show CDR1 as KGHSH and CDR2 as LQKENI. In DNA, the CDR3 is TGTGCCAGCTCACGCGAAGAAGTTGGACTAGCGGGGGCGGGTGAGCAGTTCTTC. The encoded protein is CASSREEVGLAGAGEQFF.

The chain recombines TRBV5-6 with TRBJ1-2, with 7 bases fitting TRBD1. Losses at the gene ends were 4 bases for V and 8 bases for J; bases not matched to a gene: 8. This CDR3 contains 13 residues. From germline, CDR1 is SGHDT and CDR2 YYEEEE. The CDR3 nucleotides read TGTGCCAGCAGCAATGACAGGGTTTGGGGCTACACCTTC. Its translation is CASSNDRVWGYTF. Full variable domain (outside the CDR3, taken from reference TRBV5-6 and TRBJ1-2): DAGVTQSPTHLIKTRGQQVTLRCSPKSGHDTVSWYQQALGQGPQFIFQYYEEEERQRGNFPDRFSGHQFPNYSSELNVNALLLGDSALYLCASSNDRVWGYTFGSGTRLTVV.

The CDR3 DNA reads TGCGCCAGCAGCCAAGATTGGGGACAGTTCGGCGGAAACACCATATATTTT. This translates into CASSQDWGQFGGNTIYF. The chain combines TRBV4-1 with TRBJ1-3; 7 bases are shared with TRBD1. This CDR3 comprises 17 residues. V lost 0 bases and J lost 4; bases outside the gene matches: 9. CDR1 MGHRA and CDR2 YSYEKL come from the germline V gene.

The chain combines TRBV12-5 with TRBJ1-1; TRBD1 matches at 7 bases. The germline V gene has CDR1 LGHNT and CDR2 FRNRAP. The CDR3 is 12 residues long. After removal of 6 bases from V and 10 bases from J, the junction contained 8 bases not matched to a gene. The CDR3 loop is CASGRDRAGAFF. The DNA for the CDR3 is TGTGCTAGTGGACGAGACAGGGCGGGAGCTTTCTTT.